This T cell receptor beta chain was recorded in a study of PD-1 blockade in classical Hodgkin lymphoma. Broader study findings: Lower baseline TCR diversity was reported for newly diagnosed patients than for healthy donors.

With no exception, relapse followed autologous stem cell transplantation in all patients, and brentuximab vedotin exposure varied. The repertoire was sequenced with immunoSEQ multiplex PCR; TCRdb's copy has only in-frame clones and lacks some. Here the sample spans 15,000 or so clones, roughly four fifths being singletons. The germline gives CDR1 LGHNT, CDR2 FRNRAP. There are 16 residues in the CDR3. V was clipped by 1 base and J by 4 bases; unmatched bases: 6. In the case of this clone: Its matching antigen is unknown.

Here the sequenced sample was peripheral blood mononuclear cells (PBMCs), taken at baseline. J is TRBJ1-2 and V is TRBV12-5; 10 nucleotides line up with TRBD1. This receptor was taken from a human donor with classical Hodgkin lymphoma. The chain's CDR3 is CASGLGRTGGIYGYTF. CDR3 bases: TGTGCTAGTGGTTTGGGTCGGACAGGGGGAATCTATGGCTACACCTTC.